This T cell receptor beta chain was recorded in a study of vaccination and CD4 T cells after COVID-19. Looking at the study overall: Six men and four women formed the convalescents, two being Hispanic.

Findings of the study overall: The great majority, 304 of 307 vaccine-specific clones, proved spike mono-reactive in convalescent patients. Convalescent patients displayed a median around 88% of reactive clones emerging only post-vaccination.

This clonotype was observed once. Antigen specificity is unknown. This CDR3 comprises 12 residues. Germline V gene data show CDR1 as DFQATT and CDR2 as SNEGSKA (reference sequence). Losses at the gene ends were 6 bases for V and 7 bases for J; bases not matched to a gene: 7. TCRdb itself ran the PCR reads through MiXCR, one entry per CDR3 protein. This sample has around 21,000 distinct CDR3 sequences, with roughly 63% found just once. The receptor's source is a human donor who had recovered from COVID-19. Sequenced here: CD4+ T cells from blood, sampled after SARS-CoV-2 vaccination. The V gene is TRBV20-1, the J gene TRBJ1-2; 8 nucleotides line up with TRBD1. The CDR3 loop reads CSANQGAVGYTF. In nucleotides, the CDR3 is TGCAGTGCGAATCAGGGGGCTGTTGGCTACACCTTC.